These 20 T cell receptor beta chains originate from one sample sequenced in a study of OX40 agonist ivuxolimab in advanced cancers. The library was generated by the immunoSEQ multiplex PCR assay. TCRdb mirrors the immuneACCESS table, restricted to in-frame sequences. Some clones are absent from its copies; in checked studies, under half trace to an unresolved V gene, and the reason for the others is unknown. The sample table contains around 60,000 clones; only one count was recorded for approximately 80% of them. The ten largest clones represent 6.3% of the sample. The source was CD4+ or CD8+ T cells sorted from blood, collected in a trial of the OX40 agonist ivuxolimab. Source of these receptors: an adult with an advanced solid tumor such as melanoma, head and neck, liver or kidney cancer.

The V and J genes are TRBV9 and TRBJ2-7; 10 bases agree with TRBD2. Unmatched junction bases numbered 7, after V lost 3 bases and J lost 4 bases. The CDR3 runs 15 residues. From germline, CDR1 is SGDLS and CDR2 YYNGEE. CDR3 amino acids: CASSAGAGGPYEQYF. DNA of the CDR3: TGTGCCAGCAGCGCCGGAGCGGGAGGGCCGTACGAGCAGTACTTC.

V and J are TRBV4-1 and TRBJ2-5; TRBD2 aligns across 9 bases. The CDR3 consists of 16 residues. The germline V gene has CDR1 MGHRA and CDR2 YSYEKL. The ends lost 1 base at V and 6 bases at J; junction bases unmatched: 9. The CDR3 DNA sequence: TGCGCCAGCAGCCAAGCGGCGGGGGGGCCGTTGAAGACCCAGTACTTC. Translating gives CASSQAAGGPLKTQYF.

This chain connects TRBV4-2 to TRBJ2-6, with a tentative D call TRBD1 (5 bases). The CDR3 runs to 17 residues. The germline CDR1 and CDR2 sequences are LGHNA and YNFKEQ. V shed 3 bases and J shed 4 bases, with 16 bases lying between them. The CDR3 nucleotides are TGTGCCAGCAGCCAGGTCCAGGGTCTGGACGGGGCCAACGTCCTGACTTTC. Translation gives CASSQVQGLDGANVLTF.

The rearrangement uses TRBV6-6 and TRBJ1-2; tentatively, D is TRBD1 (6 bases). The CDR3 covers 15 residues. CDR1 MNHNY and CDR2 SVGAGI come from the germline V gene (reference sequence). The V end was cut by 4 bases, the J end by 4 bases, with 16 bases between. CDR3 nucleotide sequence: TGTGCCAGCAGTTCCGGGGGCGCGGCAGTCTATGGCTACACCTTC. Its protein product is CASSSGGAAVYGYTF.

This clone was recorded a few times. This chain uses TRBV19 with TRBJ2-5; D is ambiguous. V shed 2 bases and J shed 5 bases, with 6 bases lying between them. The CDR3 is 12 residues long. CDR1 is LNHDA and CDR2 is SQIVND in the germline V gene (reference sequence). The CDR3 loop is CASSILGETQYF. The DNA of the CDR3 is TGTGCCAGTAGTATACTCGGGGAGACCCAGTACTTC.

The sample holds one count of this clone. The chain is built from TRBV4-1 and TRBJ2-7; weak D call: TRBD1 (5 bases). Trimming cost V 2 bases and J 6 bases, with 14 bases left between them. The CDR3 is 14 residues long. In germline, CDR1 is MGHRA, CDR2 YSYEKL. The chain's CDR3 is CASSQLQGSSEQYF. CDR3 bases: TGCGCCAGCAGCCAACTTCAGGGAAGTAGCGAGCAGTACTTC.

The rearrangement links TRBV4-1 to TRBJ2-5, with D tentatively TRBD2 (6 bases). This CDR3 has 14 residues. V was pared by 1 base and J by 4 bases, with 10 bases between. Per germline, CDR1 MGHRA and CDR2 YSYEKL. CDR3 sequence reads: CASSQGSAGETQYF. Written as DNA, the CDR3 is TGCGCCAGCAGCCAAGGTTCAGCGGGAGAGACCCAGTACTTC.

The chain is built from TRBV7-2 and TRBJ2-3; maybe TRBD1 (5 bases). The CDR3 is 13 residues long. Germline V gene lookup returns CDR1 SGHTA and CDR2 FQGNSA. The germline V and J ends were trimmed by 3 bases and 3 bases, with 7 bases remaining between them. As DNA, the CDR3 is TGTGCCAGCAGCTTGGGGCCTACAGATACGCAGTATTTT. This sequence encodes CASSLGPTDTQYF.

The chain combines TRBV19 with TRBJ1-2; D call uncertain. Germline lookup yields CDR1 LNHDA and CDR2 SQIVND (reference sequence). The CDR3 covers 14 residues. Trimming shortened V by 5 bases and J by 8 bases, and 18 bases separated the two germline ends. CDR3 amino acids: CASSLGTRTRGYTF. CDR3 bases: TGTGCCAGTAGTTTGGGTACTCGGACGAGGGGCTACACCTTC. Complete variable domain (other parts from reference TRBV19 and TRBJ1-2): DGGITQSPKYLFRKEGQNVTLSCEQNLNHDAMYWYRQDPGQGLRLIYYSQIVNDFQKGDIAEGYSVSREKKESFPLTVTSAQKNPTAFYLCASSLGTRTRGYTFGSGTRLTVV.

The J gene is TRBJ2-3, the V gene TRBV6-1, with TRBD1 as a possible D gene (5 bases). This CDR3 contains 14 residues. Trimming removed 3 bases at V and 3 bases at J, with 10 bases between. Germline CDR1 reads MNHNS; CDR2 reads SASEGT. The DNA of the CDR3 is TGTGCCAGCAGTGAGCAGGGAATGACAGATACGCAGTATTTT. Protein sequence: CASSEQGMTDTQYF.

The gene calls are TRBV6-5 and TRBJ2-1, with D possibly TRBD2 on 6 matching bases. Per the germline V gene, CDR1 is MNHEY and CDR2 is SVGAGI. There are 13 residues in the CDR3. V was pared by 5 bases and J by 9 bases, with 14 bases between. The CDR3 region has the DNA TGTGCCAGCAGTCAGTTCGGGGGAGGTGAGCAGTTCTTC. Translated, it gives CASSQFGGGEQFF.

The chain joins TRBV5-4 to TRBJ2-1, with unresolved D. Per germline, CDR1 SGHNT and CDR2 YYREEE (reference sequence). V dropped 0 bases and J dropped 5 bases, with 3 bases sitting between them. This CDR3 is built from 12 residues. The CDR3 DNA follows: TGTGCCAGCAGCTTGGATGACAATGAGCAGTTCTTC. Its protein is CASSLDDNEQFF.

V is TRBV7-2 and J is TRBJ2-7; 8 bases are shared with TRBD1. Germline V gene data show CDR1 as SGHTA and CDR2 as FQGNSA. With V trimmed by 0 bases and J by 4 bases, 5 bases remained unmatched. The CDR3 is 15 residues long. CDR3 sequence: CASSLAWTGYYEQYF. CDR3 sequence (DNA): TGTGCCAGCAGCTTAGCTTGGACAGGGTATTACGAGCAGTACTTC.

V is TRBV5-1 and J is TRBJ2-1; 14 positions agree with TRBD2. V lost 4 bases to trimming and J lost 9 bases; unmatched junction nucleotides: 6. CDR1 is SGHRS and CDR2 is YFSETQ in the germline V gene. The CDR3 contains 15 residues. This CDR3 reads CASSPTSGRAGEQFF. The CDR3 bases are TGCGCCAGCAGCCCGACTAGCGGGAGGGCAGGTGAGCAGTTCTTC.

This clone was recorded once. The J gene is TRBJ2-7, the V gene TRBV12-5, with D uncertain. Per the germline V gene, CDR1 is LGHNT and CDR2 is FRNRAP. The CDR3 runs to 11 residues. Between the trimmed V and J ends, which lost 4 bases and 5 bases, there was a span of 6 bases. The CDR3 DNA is TGTGCTAGTGGTTCTACGGACGAGCAGTACTTC. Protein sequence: CASGSTDEQYF.

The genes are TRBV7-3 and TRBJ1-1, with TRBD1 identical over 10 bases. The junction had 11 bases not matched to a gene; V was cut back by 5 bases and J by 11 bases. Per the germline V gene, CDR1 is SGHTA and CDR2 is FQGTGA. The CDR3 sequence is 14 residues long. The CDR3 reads CASSQTGGELVAFF. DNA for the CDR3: TGTGCCAGCAGCCAGACAGGGGGCGAGTTGGTCGCTTTCTTT.

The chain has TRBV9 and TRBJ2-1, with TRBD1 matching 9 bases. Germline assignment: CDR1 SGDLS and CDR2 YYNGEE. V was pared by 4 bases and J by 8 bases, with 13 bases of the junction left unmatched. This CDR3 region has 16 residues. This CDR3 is CASSTGPGQGTYEQFF. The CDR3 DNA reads TGTGCCAGCAGCACAGGGCCGGGACAGGGTACTTATGAGCAGTTCTTC.

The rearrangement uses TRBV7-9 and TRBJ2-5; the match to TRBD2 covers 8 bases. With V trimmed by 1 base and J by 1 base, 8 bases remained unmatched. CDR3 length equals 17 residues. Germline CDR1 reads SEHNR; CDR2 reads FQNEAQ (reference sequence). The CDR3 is CASSLGAGVLSQETQYF. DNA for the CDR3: TGTGCCAGCAGCTTAGGAGCGGGAGTACTAAGCCAAGAGACCCAGTACTTC.

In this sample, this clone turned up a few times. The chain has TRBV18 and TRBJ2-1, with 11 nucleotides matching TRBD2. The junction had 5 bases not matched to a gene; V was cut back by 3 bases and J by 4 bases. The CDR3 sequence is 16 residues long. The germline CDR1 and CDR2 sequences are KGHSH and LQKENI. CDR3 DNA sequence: TGTGCCAGCTCACCCGTACTAGCGGGAGTGTACAATGAGCAGTTCTTC. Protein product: CASSPVLAGVYNEQFF.

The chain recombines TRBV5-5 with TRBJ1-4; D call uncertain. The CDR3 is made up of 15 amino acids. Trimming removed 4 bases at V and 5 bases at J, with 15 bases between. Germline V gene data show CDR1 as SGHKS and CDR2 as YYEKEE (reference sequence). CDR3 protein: CASSPLGSANEKLFF. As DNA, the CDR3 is TGTGCCAGCAGCCCTTTGGGCAGTGCCAATGAAAAACTGTTTTTT.